Listed below are T cell receptor beta chains from one sample, sequenced in a study of PD-1 blockade in classical Hodgkin lymphoma. Using immunoSEQ multiplex PCR, the repertoire was profiled, and TCRdb retains in-frame clones only, with some absent. The table has over 50,000 clones, 81% seen once. The starting material was peripheral blood mononuclear cells (PBMCs), obtained at baseline. Receptor source: a human donor with classical Hodgkin lymphoma. The CDR3 runs from the conserved cysteine through the conserved F or W. The D gene is left open where the match is weak. Expanded clones are given a class, and other clones once, few, many or no size at all.

size,V,D,J,DNA,CDR3
.,TRBV10-1,.,TRBJ2-3,TGCGCCAGCAGTGATGGACTGGGTATGACAGATACGCAGTATTTT,CASSDGLGMTDTQYF
.,TRBV19,.,TRBJ2-7,TGTGCCAGTAGTATCCAGGGACGATCCTACGAGCAGTACTTC,CASSIQGRSYEQYF
.,TRBV29-1,.,TRBJ2-5,TGCAGCGTTGACCCCGAAGGCACAGGGAACCAAGAGACCCAGTACTTC,CSVDPEGTGNQETQYF
.,TRBV2,.,TRBJ1-2,TGTGCCACGATAGGGGAACCCTATGGCTACACCTTC,CATIGEPYGYTF
.,TRBV11-2,.,TRBJ2-3,TGTGCCAGCACCTTTCCGAAAGGAGGTGGCACAGATACGCAGTATTTT,CASTFPKGGGTDTQYF
.,TRBV27,.,TRBJ1-1,TGTGCCAGCAAAAAAGATTTACCGGCCTCGGGGACTGAAGCTTTCTTT,CASKKDLPASGTEAFF
.,TRBV6-5,TRBD2,TRBJ2-7,TGTGCCAGCTCGAGAGCGGGAGGGAGCTCCTACGAGCAGTACTTC,CASSRAGGSSYEQYF
.,TRBV10-1,.,TRBJ2-4,TGCGCCAGCAGTGAGGCGGGGAACATTCAGTACTTC,CASSEAGNIQYF
.,TRBV18,.,TRBJ1-5,TGTGCCAGCTCACCTTCGTATAGCAATCAGCCCCAGCATTTT,CASSPSYSNQPQHF
once,TRBV2,TRBD2,TRBJ2-1,TGTGCCAGTAGAGGGGCGCGGGGGTCCTACAATGAGCAGTTCTTC,CASRGARGSYNEQFF
once,TRBV11-2,.,TRBJ2-5,TGTGCCAGCAGCCTCAGGTACAGGGCGGGGGAGACCCAGTACTTC,CASSLRYRAGETQYF
.,TRBV10-1,.,TRBJ2-1,TGCGCCAGCAGTCACTCCAATGAGCAGTTCTTC,CASSHSNEQFF
few,TRBV29-1,.,TRBJ2-1,TGCAGCATTCAGGGGGGCAGGGCGATCGATGAGCAGTTCTTC,CSIQGGRAIDEQFF
few,TRBV25-1,TRBD1,TRBJ2-6,TGTGCCAGCAGTCATTCGGGACAGGGTGGGGCCAACGTCCTGACTTTC,CASSHSGQGGANVLTF
.,TRBV4-1,.,TRBJ1-2,TGCGCCAGCAGGGATATTAAAGGCAGTTACTATGGCTACACCTTC,CASRDIKGSYYGYTF
.,TRBV5-8,.,TRBJ2-1,TGTGCCAGCAGCTTGGAGGTCTACTCCAGATGGAATGAGCAGTTCTTC,CASSLEVYSRWNEQFF
.,TRBV30,.,TRBJ1-5,TGTGCCTGGAGTGGGATGACGACAGGTAATCAGCCCCAGCATTTT,CAWSGMTTGNQPQHF
once,TRBV19,.,TRBJ1-1,TGTGCCAGTAGTGCTACAGTCATGAACACTGAAGCTTTCTTT,CASSATVMNTEAFF
.,TRBV30,.,TRBJ1-3,TGTGCCTGGAGTGTAGGGGGGGACTTCTCTGGAAACACCATATATTTT,CAWSVGGDFSGNTIYF
.,TRBV14,.,TRBJ2-3,TGTGCCAGCAGCCCCCGACTGAGCTTATCTACGCAGTATTTT,CASSPRLSLSTQYF
.,TRBV9,.,TRBJ1-3,TGTGCCAGCAGCGTAGCTTTAGGGCTCGGTAGGTCTGGAAACACCATATATTTT,CASSVALGLGRSGNTIYF
.,TRBV5-1,TRBD1,TRBJ2-5,TGCGCCAGCAGCTCGTTGGGACAGGGGGCAACCGAGACCCAGTACTTC,CASSSLGQGATETQYF
.,TRBV9,.,TRBJ1-2,TGTGCCAGCAGCCGTGGGGACGTTGGTGGCTACACCTTC,CASSRGDVGGYTF
.,TRBV7-6,.,TRBJ2-5,TGTGCCAGCAGCCCCGGAGAGACCCAGTACTTC,CASSPGETQYF
few,TRBV6-1,.,TRBJ1-1,TGTGCCAGCAGTGAATGGAACACTGAAGCTTTCTTT,CASSEWNTEAFF
once,TRBV6-6,.,TRBJ2-1,TGTGCCAGCGGCCGGGCCCCGCGGGGTGAGCAGTTCTTC,CASGRAPRGEQFF
.,TRBV7-2,.,TRBJ2-1,TGTGCCAGCAGCCGGGGACTGGAGTACAATGAGCAGTTCTTC,CASSRGLEYNEQFF
.,TRBV21-1,.,TRBJ1-6,TGTGCCAGCAGCTCCCTTGAGGGTAATTCACCCCTCCACTTT,CASSSLEGNSPLHF
few,TRBV9,TRBD1,TRBJ2-4,TGTGCCAGCAGCGTTTCAGGGGGCCTGGCCAAAAACATTCAGTACTTC,CASSVSGGLAKNIQYF
.,TRBV19,TRBD1,TRBJ1-1,TGTGCCAGTAATAAGGGGGCTCTCACTGAAGCTTTCTTT,CASNKGALTEAFF
.,TRBV6-5,.,TRBJ1-3,TGTGCCAGCAGTTACTCCCGGACGGGAGGAAACACCATATATTTT,CASSYSRTGGNTIYF
.,TRBV5-5,.,TRBJ1-3,TGTGCCAGCAGCTTGTTGAGGGGCAGGGCCGGGGGAAACACCATATATTTT,CASSLLRGRAGGNTIYF
.,TRBV7-8,.,TRBJ2-1,TGTGCCAGCAGCGCCTACAATGAGCAGTTCTTC,CASSAYNEQFF
.,TRBV5-4,TRBD2,TRBJ2-5,TGTGCCAGCAGCCCAGGCGGCGGGAGGGGTCAAGAGACCCAGTACTTC,CASSPGGGRGQETQYF
.,TRBV7-2,TRBD1,TRBJ1-5,TGTGCCAGCAGCAGGGACAGGAATCAGCCCCAGCATTTT,CASSRDRNQPQHF
.,TRBV29-1,TRBD1,TRBJ1-1,TGCAGCGGGGACAGGGGACAAACTGAAGCTTTCTTT,CSGDRGQTEAFF
.,TRBV5-1,TRBD1,TRBJ2-5,TGCGCCAGCAGCGCGACAGGGGGCCCGGGAGAGACCCAGTACTTC,CASSATGGPGETQYF
.,TRBV5-1,.,TRBJ2-5,TGCGCCAGCAGCCTACAGGGTCAACGAGAGACCCAGTACTTC,CASSLQGQRETQYF
.,TRBV28,TRBD2,TRBJ2-2,TGTGCCAGCGGGTCCACTAGCGGGATCGGAACCGGGGAGCTGTTTTTT,CASGSTSGIGTGELFF